Shown below are 26 T cell receptor beta chains from a single sample sequenced in a study of blood T cells in healthy people across ages (dated by TCRdb to the mid-2010s). Receptor libraries were prepared by 5' RACE. A second roughly 6 to 12 cycle PCR used a sample-barcoded 5' primer and a J-beta primer mix. TCRdb cleaned the public reads at Q25 with fastp, built clones with MiXCR and kept in-frame beta chains. Rows are unified per CDR3 protein, each entry keeping the most common DNA and genes. Here the sample has 1.5 million to 2 million distinct CDR3 sequences; about 39% occur a single time. 23% of the sample is taken by the ten largest. Material: blood. The receptors were sampled from a human donor in good health.

V usage is TRBV18 and J usage is TRBJ2-1, with 14 bases identical to TRBD2. V was pared by 3 bases and J by 7 bases, with 8 bases of the junction left unmatched. CDR1 and CDR2 from the germline V gene are KGHSH and LQKENI. The CDR3 extends over 17 amino acids. CDR3 loop: CASSPGLAGGRPNEQFF. The CDR3 DNA reads TGTGCCAGCTCACCCGGACTAGCGGGGGGCCGGCCGAATGAGCAGTTCTTC.

This sequence joins TRBV24-1 and TRBJ2-7, with 11 bases fitting TRBD1. The trim removed 3 bases at V and 5 bases at J, leaving 5 bases unmatched. The CDR3 is made up of 15 amino acids. In germline, CDR1 is KGHDR, CDR2 SFDVKD. DNA for the CDR3: TGTGCCACCAGTGATGCGGGACAGGGGGGCCACGAGCAGTACTTC. Its protein product is CATSDAGQGGHEQYF.

This clonotype was seen only once. The chain is built from TRBV20-1 and TRBJ2-5; D may be TRBD1 (6 bases). The V end lost 6 bases, the J end lost 4 bases, and 18 bases lay between the germline ends. The CDR3 extends over 14 amino acids. In germline, CDR1 is DFQATT, CDR2 SNEGSKA (reference sequence). CDR3 region: CSATGRGGGETQYF. The DNA for the CDR3 is TGCAGTGCCACGGGCAGGGGTGGAGGAGAGACCCAGTACTTC.

The rearrangement links TRBV15 to TRBJ2-5; TRBD2 matches 7 bases. V shed 9 bases and J 3 bases; nucleotides not matched to a gene: 4. Germline V CDR1 and CDR2: LNHNV, YYDKDF (reference sequence). CDR3 length: 12 residues. CDR3 sequence reads: CATNRGEETQYF. CDR3 sequence (DNA): TGTGCCACGAACCGGGGGGAAGAGACCCAGTACTTC.

This clonotype was seen only a few times. The chain is built from TRBV6-5 and TRBJ1-6; maybe TRBD1 (5 bases). Looked up from germline, CDR1 is MNHEY and CDR2 is SVGAGI. V lost 1 base, J lost 6 bases, and 13 bases lay in between. The CDR3 covers 16 residues. CDR3 nucleotide sequence: TGTGCCAGCAGTTACTTTGGGACTGCTCTTAATTCACCCCTCCACTTT. Translation gives CASSYFGTALNSPLHF.

There are a few counts of this clonotype. The gene calls are TRBV12-3 or TRBV12-4 and TRBJ2-7; D uncertain. There are 12 residues in the CDR3. Trimming left V 6 bases short and J 4 bases short, with 10 bases between. The CDR3 here is CASRVSIYEQYF. The CDR3 nucleotides read TGTGCCAGCAGAGTATCGATATACGAGCAGTACTTC.

The gene calls are TRBV12-3 or TRBV12-4 and TRBJ1-4; D not resolved. With 5 bases removed from V and 7 bases from J, the gap between germline ends came to 11 bases. The CDR3 contains 13 residues. CDR3 protein: CASSLVGFEKLFF. The CDR3 DNA reads as TGTGCCAGCAGTCTAGTGGGTTTTGAAAAACTGTTTTTT.

This clonotype was detected many times. The rearrangement uses TRBV20-1 and TRBJ2-7, with 9 bases identical to TRBD1. The junction had 3 bases not matched to a gene; V was cut back by 4 bases and J by 2 bases. Looked up from germline, CDR1 is DFQATT and CDR2 is SNEGSKA (reference sequence). CDR3 size: 13 residues. CDR3 nucleotides: TGCAGTGCTAACAGGGGGCAGACCTACGAGCAGTACTTC. Protein product: CSANRGQTYEQYF.

V gene TRBV7-2 combines with J gene TRBJ1-1; 8 bases align to TRBD1. CDR1 and CDR2 (germline): SGHTA, FQGNSA. The V gene end was trimmed by 1 base and the J gene end by 2 bases; junction bases not matched to a gene: 6. CDR3 size: 16 residues. CDR3 bases: TGTGCCAGCAGCTTAGGCGGGACAGGACGAAACACTGAAGCTTTCTTT. It yields the protein CASSLGGTGRNTEAFF.

The J gene is TRBJ2-5, the V gene TRBV27; TRBD2 might be the D (5 bases). CDR1 is MNHEY and CDR2 is SMNVEV in the germline V gene (reference sequence). CDR3 length: 14 amino acids. V lost 1 base and J lost 4, with 10 bases in between. CDR3 in amino acids: CASSLFSGSETQYF. In nucleotides, the CDR3 is TGTGCCAGCAGTTTATTTTCGGGGTCAGAGACCCAGTACTTC.

Only a few counts were recorded for this clonotype. The rearrangement uses TRBV5-5 and TRBJ1-1; no definite D call. The CDR3 is 14 residues long. Deletions cut 5 bases from V and 1 base from J, with 12 bases between. The germline V gene encodes CDR1 SGHKS and CDR2 YYEKEE (reference sequence). CDR3 DNA sequence: TGTGCCAGCAGTCCGCGACCCACGAACACTGAAGCTTTCTTT. Translating gives CASSPRPTNTEAFF.

V and J are TRBV20-1 and TRBJ1-6; 12 bases fit TRBD1. CDR3 length: 14 residues. The germline V gene has CDR1 DFQATT and CDR2 SNEGSKA (reference sequence). Germline trimming cut 3 bases from V and 11 bases from J; bases unmatched to any gene: 5. The CDR3 nucleotides read TGCAGTGCTAGGGGACAGGGGGCTCGTGCACCCCTCCACTTT. It yields the protein CSARGQGARAPLHF.

V usage is TRBV25-1 and J usage is TRBJ1-1; 8 bases map to TRBD1. Germline V gene lookup returns CDR1 MGHDK and CDR2 SYGVNS. The CDR3 extends over 16 amino acids. V was pared by 1 base and J by 5 bases, with 9 bases of the junction left unmatched. The CDR3 reads CASSEWPGGLETEAFF. The CDR3 region has the DNA TGTGCCAGCAGTGAATGGCCAGGGGGCCTGGAGACTGAAGCTTTCTTT.

The genes are TRBV6-5 and TRBJ2-1; D unclear. TRBJ2-7 matches the DNA end more closely, so the J call is doubtful. The length of the CDR3 is 15 residues. The germline CDR1 and CDR2 sequences are MNHEY and SVGAGI. The CDR3 bases are TGTGCCAGCAGTCCCACCCTTATTTTCTTGGACGAGCAGTACTTC. Translated, it gives CASSPTLIFLDEQYF.

This clonotype was counted between two and nine times. The chain carries TRBV5-6 and TRBJ2-4, with D perhaps being TRBD1 or TRBD2 (5 bases each). The DNA end favors TRBJ2-7, so the J call may be wrong. The germline V gene has CDR1 SGHDT and CDR2 YYEEEE. This CDR3 has 15 amino acids. CDR3: CASSLEDGTYYEQYF. The CDR3 DNA sequence: TGTGCCAGCAGCTTGGAAGATGGGACCTACTACGAGCAGTACTTC.

The J gene is TRBJ2-1, the V gene TRBV6-6; no definite D call. Per germline, CDR1 MNHNY and CDR2 SVGAGI (reference sequence). The germline V and J ends were trimmed by 5 bases and 1 base, with 15 bases remaining between them. The length of the CDR3 is 16 residues. Here the CDR3 reads CASSTKVLSSYNEQFF. In nucleotides, the CDR3 is TGTGCCAGCAGTACCAAGGTTCTGAGTTCCTACAATGAGCAGTTCTTC.

This clonotype was seen a few times. This chain uses TRBV4-1 with TRBJ2-6, with 9 bases lining up with TRBD1. With 0 bases clipped from V and 0 bases from J, the junction kept 12 bases outside the gene matches. CDR1 and CDR2 from the germline V gene are MGHRA and YSYEKL. This CDR3 contains 21 residues. As DNA, the CDR3 is TGCGCCAGCAGCCAAGAGGGTGCGTTTGGGACAGGGTTCTCTGGGGCCAACGTCCTGACTTTC. Amino acid sequence: CASSQEGAFGTGFSGANVLTF.

This clonotype has only a few counts. The genes are TRBV4-3 and TRBJ2-3; D unresolved. Germline V CDR1 and CDR2: LGHNA, YSLEER. V lost 3 bases and J 10 bases, leaving 14 bases between the germline ends. The CDR3 contains 13 residues. For the CDR3, the DNA is TGCGCCAGCAGCCACGATCGGAAATCACCGCAGTATTTT. Amino acid sequence: CASSHDRKSPQYF.

This clonotype was seen only a few times. J is TRBJ1-2 and V is TRBV9, with 9 positions matching TRBD1. The CDR3 spans 16 residues. The J segment lost 3 bases and the V segment lost 4 bases, leaving 10 bases of the junction unmatched. From germline, CDR1 is SGDLS and CDR2 YYNGEE. CDR3 amino acids: CASSHHRGRSDYGYTF. CDR3 sequence (DNA): TGTGCCAGCAGCCATCACAGGGGGCGATCGGACTATGGCTACACCTTC.

This clonotype was seen more than once but under ten times. This chain connects TRBV5-1 to TRBJ2-5; D is unresolved. The CDR3 sequence is 14 residues long. The germline V gene has CDR1 SGHRS and CDR2 YFSETQ. Deletions cut 4 bases from V and 5 bases from J, with 15 bases between. Here the CDR3 reads CASSPPTELETQYF. The CDR3 DNA is TGCGCCAGCAGCCCCCCCACTGAGTTGGAGACCCAGTACTTC.

A remark on this clonotype: Germline is not matched at one junction end, which may reflect a read error. The chain has TRBV6-1 and TRBJ2-4, with TRBD1 matching over 9 bases. CDR1 and CDR2 (germline): MNHNS, SASEGT. CDR3 size: 14 residues. CDR3 residues: CASLLGQGWDIQCF. The CDR3 DNA reads as TGTGCCAGCCTTCTGGGACAGGGATGGGACATTCAGTGCTTC.

This chain uses TRBV5-1 with TRBJ2-2; TRBD2 aligns across 10 bases. CDR1 is SGHRS and CDR2 is YFSETQ in the germline V gene. The CDR3 has 16 residues. After removal of 0 bases from V and 4 bases from J, the junction contained 3 bases not matched to a gene. The CDR3 DNA sequence: TGCGCCAGCAGCTTGGGGCTAGCGGGGGCCACCGGGGAGCTGTTTTTT. Its translation: CASSLGLAGATGELFF. The whole variable domain, remainder taken from reference TRBV5-1 and TRBJ2-2, is KAGVTQTPRYLIKTRGQQVTLSCSPISGHRSVSWYQQTPGQGLQFLFEYFSETQRNKGNFPGRFSGRQFSNSRSEMNVSTLELGDSALYLCASSLGLAGATGELFFGEGSRLTVL.

V usage is TRBV28 and J usage is TRBJ1-1, with D tentatively TRBD1 (5 bases). V lost 2 bases to trimming and J lost 10 bases, with 20 bases between them. Per the germline V gene, CDR1 is MDHEN and CDR2 is SYDVKM. This CDR3 is 15 amino acids long. The DNA of the CDR3 is TGTGCCAGCAGTTTACTGAGGGGCAGTATCACCGTAGCTTTCTTT. It yields the protein CASSLLRGSITVAFF. The full variable domain, completed using reference TRBV28 and TRBJ1-1, is DVKVTQSSRYLVKRTGEKVFLECVQDMDHENMFWYRQDPGLGLRLIYFSYDVKMKEKGDIPEGYSVSREKKERFSLILESASTNQTSMYLCASSLLRGSITVAFFGQGTRLTVV.

The sample holds a few counts of this clonotype. The rearrangement uses TRBV3-1 and TRBJ2-5; TRBD2 aligns across 9 bases. CDR3 length: 14 amino acids. J lost 11 bases, V lost 9 bases, and 16 bases had no gene match. Germline V CDR1 and CDR2: LGHDT, YNNKEL (reference sequence). CDR3 amino acids: CASGPGLAYNEQYF. CDR3 in DNA: TGTGCCAGTGGGCCGGGACTAGCCTACAATGAGCAGTACTTC.

The chain carries TRBV4-1 and TRBJ1-6; 7 nucleotides line up with TRBD1. Germline-derived CDR1 and CDR2 are MGHRA and YSYEKL. V trimming: 3 bases; J trimming: 11 bases; junction bases outside the gene matches: 7. The CDR3 sequence is 14 residues long. In nucleotides, the CDR3 is TGCGCCAGCAGCCAGACCGGGACAGCGGCACCCCTCCACTTT. Its translation is CASSQTGTAAPLHF.

J is TRBJ2-7 and V is TRBV9; D is unclear. Germline-derived CDR1 and CDR2 are SGDLS and YYNGEE. Trimming stripped 0 bases from V and 3 bases from J, with 10 bases between. The CDR3 consists of 14 residues. CDR3 region: CASSVGVPYYEQYF. Here the CDR3 DNA reads TGTGCCAGCAGCGTAGGGGTCCCATACTACGAGCAGTACTTC.